This record covers a single T cell receptor (beta chain). This clone showed up just a few times. Its antigen is not yet known. Within one base of it there is no much larger clone, and no base qualities were kept. Cut back by 0 bases and 3 bases, the V and J ends lie 11 bases apart. According to the germline V gene, CDR1 reads MNHNS and CDR2 reads SASEGT. The CDR3 runs 15 residues from the cysteine to the phenylalanine. Only CDR3 DNA is held: 45 bases, read in frame from base 1. The data were taken from a study of cytomegalovirus exposure and HLA in healthy donors (dated by TCRdb to between 2016 and 2019). In the study overall: According to an earlier analysis of several hundred of the donors, roughly 180 million T cells yielded 90 million to 130 million unique TCR beta sequences and approximately 300 Gb of sequence data. An early release covering roughly 640 HLA-typed donors comprised about 300 gigabases of sequencing data and 65 million to 100 million unique TCR sequences. An earlier analysis of roughly 580 of the donors used high-throughput TCR beta sequencing to judge whether each TCR beta V gene segment behaved as functional or pseudogenic. Donor age, sex, ethnicity and CMV serostatus were compiled alongside the repertoire data. Rather than using new phenotypic data, the later analysis identified candidate immune exposures from TCR beta sequences and from how often those sequences occurred across donors. Because of strong linkage in the cohort, five DR-DQ haplotypes were treated as single units for association and clustering. Besides the first cohort of roughly 640 subjects, a separate validation cohort made up of around 120 different subjects was used. In a later genetic analysis, genome-wide SNP genotypes for about three fifths of the roughly 670 donors were used, and that subset was treated as a discovery cohort. Both class I and class II loci were covered by HLA typing, at four-digit resolution. The genetic ancestry cluster associated with self-reported Caucasian donors included over 80% of the roughly 380 genotyped donors. The aim of the study was to test whether cataloging public T cell receptors could identify signatures of past pathogen exposure. The number of donors typed differed by locus, with 629-630 for A, B, C, DRB1 and DQB1, over 500 for DQA1, 600 to 610 for DPA1, and around 430 for DPB1. To predict cytomegalovirus infection status, the study brought together high-throughput TCR immunosequencing, statistical association of individual TCRs with disease status, and machine learning. A later analysis re-analyzed previously published TCR beta repertoires from roughly 600 donors and added high-resolution HLA genotyping to study TCR occurrence patterns. On average, 235,054 unique TCR beta nucleotide sequences were sequenced per donor among fewer than 500 genotyped donors of the cohort, with roughly 18% of those sequences being non-productive. Every discovery cohort repertoire had been produced on one sequencing platform. The T cell repertoires of 670 or so subjects were profiled by immunosequencing and related to cytomegalovirus serostatus. The paper's findings and limits, for the study overall: Because counts were too low, around 17 rarely observed V segments, including chromosome 9 orphons, were left out of the earlier analysis of some 600 of the donors. In a later genetic analysis, fewer N-insertions in productive TCRs were reported among donors in an Asian-associated ancestry cluster than the roughly 700-donor mean. Compared with equally common non-associated chains, HLA-associated TCR beta chains in a later analysis were more clonally expanded and had lower generation probabilities. Broadly in line with IMGT annotations, most TCR beta V segments showed up in productive rearrangements about 87% or about 30% of the time in an earlier analysis of roughly 590 of the donors. According to a later analysis, parvovirus B19, influenza, CMV and Epstein-Barr virus appeared linked to several top co-occurrence clusters. At a false discovery rate of 0.05, a later analysis linked 16,951 TCR beta sequences to specific HLA alleles. Assigning TCR associations to individual alleles was difficult when HLA alleles, especially DR and DQ, strongly co-occurred. A cluster of highly shared sequence variants was judged likely to be a technical artifact of the sequencing pipeline. Correlated functional status among segregating V segments might reflect linkage disequilibrium, but an unknown experimental factor could not be ruled out. Cytomegalovirus status was reported to be diagnosed by the classifier with high specificity and sensitivity in both the original and validation cohorts. A few of the identified cytomegalovirus-associated TCR beta chains were confirmed in vitro to be specific for cytomegalovirus antigens. In a later genetic analysis, a missense DCLRE1C variant was associated with V-gene and J-gene trimming of TCR beta chains, and the association was replicated in an independent cohort. A further reported finding was that TCR beta sequences accurately predicted the HLA-A and HLA-B alleles for most subjects in the first cohort. The cohort was sequenced for TCR beta chains only, and without alpha or paired-chain data the features that could be detected were limited. In a later analysis, TCR association rates were found to vary across HLA loci, with the most associated TCRs seen for DRB1 alleles and the fewest for HLA-C alleles. Because some donors lacked HLA typing at each locus, the association tests relied only on the typed subset. Across donors, most TCR sequences were observed very rarely, whereas some public TCRs were present in many individuals. It was suggested by the authors that the approach could potentially be generalized to other disease states and immunological phenotypes. The only immune exposure information available for the cohort was CMV serostatus. Most CMV-associated TCR beta chains appeared to be HLA-restricted in a later analysis, and the HLA associations seemed to be driven largely by CMV exposure. The study gave a list of 150 to 200 TCR beta chains associated with cytomegalovirus. The presence/absence analyses assumed that sequencing depth was roughly uniform across donors, and that assumption may not be true. Some IMGT-functional V segments, including TRBV6-2 and TRBV6-3, could not be told apart with the 87-base-pair reads, so those segments were excluded.

Receptor libraries were prepared by the immunoSEQ multiplex PCR assay. For the multiplex PCR, a mixture combining 60 forward primers for TCR Vbeta segments and 13 reverse primers for TCR Jbeta segments was used. A multiplex PCR assay on genomic DNA amplified the CDR3 region of rearranged TCR beta genes. On the Illumina HiSeq System, the amplified TCR beta libraries were sequenced as 87-base-pair reads. The published analysis was carried out like this. In a later analysis, about 80 million unique TCR beta chains were counted across the approximately 640 repertoires, and roughly 10 million of these chains were shared by at least two donors. Raw reads were error-corrected and collapsed into unique sequences by a nearest-neighbor algorithm in which closely related sequences were merged to remove PCR and sequencing errors. Alignment of CDR3 sequences to IMGT reference sequences was used to assign V, D and J gene segments. For a sequence to be retained, a match of at least six nucleotides to both a V gene segment and a J gene segment was required. Rearrangements were called productive when the CDR3 lacked stop codons and stayed in frame with V and J; all others were non-productive. Following IMGT convention, CDR3 was defined as the stretch from the second conserved V-encoded cysteine to the conserved J-encoded phenylalanine. Sequences without an unambiguous match to a single V gene segment were excluded from the earlier analysis of 587 of the donors. An earlier analysis of over 450 of the donors classified V segments as functional when productive rearrangements were above 56.7% and as segregating when the standard deviation between donors was above 5%. A statistical classification framework was built for diagnosing cytomegalovirus status from the catalog of TCR beta chain sequences. V and J gene assignment, in a later analysis, came from comparing TCR nucleotide sequences with IMGT/GENE-DB human TR gene sequences. In a later analysis, CDR3 sequences and most-parsimonious VDJ recombination scenarios were assigned using the TCRdist pipeline. In a later analysis, each TCR beta chain was defined by its CDR3 amino acid sequence together with its V-gene family, and reads lacking a unique V-gene family were excluded. A later analysis removed several hundred highly shared, low-generation-probability nucleotide sequences to deal with suspected cross-contamination and a sequencing artifact. A later analysis calculated a clonal expansion index for each public chain from normalized within-repertoire ranks of inferred template counts. A later analysis computed generation probabilities with a VDJ recombination model fitted to out-of-frame rearrangements, and checked the results against IGoR. In a later analysis, TCR-TCR, TCR-HLA and TCR-CMV co-occurrence was scored with hypergeometric tests, and a repertoire-size bias correction was applied to TCR pairs. In a later analysis, false discovery rates were estimated by permuting HLA or CMV assignments 20 times. In a later analysis, co-occurring TCRs were grouped with DBSCAN, and TCRdist sequence similarity was added when clustering was performed within HLA-allele-positive subsets. For co-occurrence clustering, repertoires with fewer than 30,000 or more than 120,000 public chains were excluded, along with roughly five repertoires with anomalous nucleotide sharing. TCRdb stores this immuneACCESS table with in-frame sequences only. Part of the clones is absent; in the studies checked, under half of the shortfall reflects unresolved V genes, and no reason is known for the rest. The D gene and trimming were derived from the DNA, and the V and J assignments and clone size from that table. The sample table lists around 140,000 clones, approximately 85% of them with a count of one. The top ten clones comprise less than 10% of the sample.

The cohort comprised some 730 healthy bone marrow donors. At the time of sampling, all cohort members were nominally healthy, though unrecorded immune exposures were likely present. The donor tested CMV seropositive and was one of the 289 seropositive cohort members. A peripheral blood sample was collected from each donor, and TCR beta sequencing was performed on peripheral blood mononuclear cells. The Qiagen DNeasy Blood Extraction Kit was used to extract genomic DNA from the blood cell samples. Sequencing used PBMCs. The rearranged segments are TRBV6-1 and TRBJ1-2; TRBD1 is a possible D gene, resting on 5 matching bases. The TCR comes from a woman aged 45-65 years in good health and CMV-seropositive. CDR3 sequence: CASSEAGGKDYGYTF. The DNA sequence is TGTGCCAGCAGTGAAGCGGGGGGGAAAGACTATGGCTACACCTTC.